The clone carrying this TCR beta chain is labeled medium-sized (0.01 to 0.1%). Patients with a history of autoimmune disease or on systemic immunosuppression were excluded. The data originate from a study of OX40 agonist ivuxolimab in advanced cancers. Profiled with immunoSEQ multiplex PCR; TCRdb holds only in-frame clones, not every one. The table has about 80,000 clones, about 90% seen once. CDR3 size: 13 residues. Germline V gene lookup returns CDR1 SGHVS and CDR2 FQNEAQ. The V segment lost 8 bases and the J segment 4 bases; nucleotides outside the gene matches: 7. This sequence originates from an adult with an advanced solid tumor such as melanoma, head and neck, liver or kidney cancer. The rearrangement uses TRBV7-8 and TRBJ1-1; 7 nucleotides match TRBD1. The specimen comprised CD4+ or CD8+ T cells sorted from blood, sampled in a trial of the OX40 agonist ivuxolimab. As DNA, the CDR3 is TGTGCCAGCCAAGGGGGCTTAGGCACTGAAGCTTTCTTT. The encoded protein is CASQGGLGTEAFF.